This T cell receptor beta chain is from a study of cytomegalovirus exposure and HLA in healthy donors. General study points: Rarity marked most TCR sequences, yet some public TCRs occurred in many donors. A list of approximately 150 TCR beta chains associated with cytomegalovirus was given. Roughly uniform sequencing depth across donors was assumed, possibly incorrectly. Most TCR beta V segments were productive about 87% or about 30% of the time in an earlier analysis.

Trimming took 0 bases from V and 4 from J; bases not matched to a gene: 6. This CDR3 has 15 residues. The germline CDR1 and CDR2 sequences are SGHRS and YFSETQ. The PCR used 60 Vbeta and 13 Jbeta primers. Clones were sequenced by immunoSEQ multiplex PCR, and TCRdb holds only the in-frame ones, with some missing. The sample consists of 65,000 to 80,000 clones, over 70% of them appearing once. As regards this clone: Its antigen is as yet unknown.

This sequence joins TRBV5-1 and TRBJ2-5; 7 bases line up with TRBD1. The sequence derives from a man aged 35 to 55 in good health and CMV-seropositive. What was sequenced was PBMCs. CDR3 sequence reads: CASSLGDRAGETQYF. CDR3 bases: TGCGCCAGCAGCTTGGGTGACAGGGCAGGAGAGACCCAGTACTTC.